This TCR beta chain was profiled in a study of blood T cell repertoires in COVID-19 (dated by TCRdb to the early 2020s). General notes on the study: Samples covering the acute and convalescent phases of COVID-19 were provided by collaborators in the United States, Italy and Spain. The prospective study material was composed of cDNA or gDNA derived from T cells, B-cell-depleted T cells, or PBMCs. A de-identified subject ID, COVID-19 status, age in years and sex were almost always included in the sample metadata. The dataset comprised deeply sampled blood TCRbeta repertoires from subjects exposed to, actively infected with, or recovered from COVID-19. The repertoires were released in a freely available public database intended as a resource for research on the immune response to SARS-CoV-2. The samples were drawn from the first 160 participants of the ongoing ImmuneRACE study and from under 1,500 subjects provided by 6 global collaborators. HLA class I and class II types, where available, came from metadata supplied by the sample provider rather than from assay-based typing.

TCRbeta CDR3 regions were amplified from genomic DNA by means of the immunoSEQ Assay, a bias-controlled multiplex PCR. The paper's processing steps were these. The number of nucleated cells in each sample was estimated by amplification of reference gene primers within the assay. Sequence reads were collapsed and filtered to measure the absolute abundance of every unique TCRbeta CDR3 rearrangement. For each sample, productive Simpson clonality was calculated as the square root of Simpson's diversity index across productive rearrangements. The table comes from immuneACCESS by way of TCRdb, which keeps in-frame sequences with V and J called. Part of the clones is missing from these tables; in studies checked, under half for an unresolved V gene and the rest for unknown reasons. The DNA was the basis for D and trimming; V, J and clone size are from that table. In all, the sample holds 60,000 to 80,000 clones, and over 75% of those were seen once. The ten biggest clones cover about a sixth of the sample.

Overall results and qualifications from the work: How much clinical and demographic metadata was included differed by source and by participant, and the metadata was provided uncurated.

A note on this clone: This receptor's antigen is unknown. Within one base of it there is no much larger clone, and no base qualities were kept.

In Seattle, one collaborating source enrolled patients while the infection was active and tracked those patients longitudinally over the course of disease. Collaborating institutions collected whole blood in K2EDTA tubes following their own protocols. Collaborator samples were shipped for TCRbeta analysis as frozen whole blood, isolated PBMCs, or DNA extracted from either sample type. Sequencing was done on a sample of peripheral blood. This clonotype was obtained from a woman aged 55-69 years with COVID-19, enrolled during active disease.

The CDR3 in this case is CAISESGGIQPQHF. Read as DNA, the sequence is TGTGCCATCAGTGAGTCGGGGGGGATTCAGCCCCAGCATTTT. The V gene is TRBV10-3 and the J gene is TRBJ1-5; a tentative D call is TRBD1 (5 bases match). The germline ends are 9 bases apart after V is trimmed by 0 bases and J by 6 bases. From cysteine to phenylalanine, the CDR3 is 14 amino acids long. Only the CDR3 DNA stays, 42 bases, in frame from base 1. Looking up the germline V gene yields CDR1 ENHRY and CDR2 SYGVKD.